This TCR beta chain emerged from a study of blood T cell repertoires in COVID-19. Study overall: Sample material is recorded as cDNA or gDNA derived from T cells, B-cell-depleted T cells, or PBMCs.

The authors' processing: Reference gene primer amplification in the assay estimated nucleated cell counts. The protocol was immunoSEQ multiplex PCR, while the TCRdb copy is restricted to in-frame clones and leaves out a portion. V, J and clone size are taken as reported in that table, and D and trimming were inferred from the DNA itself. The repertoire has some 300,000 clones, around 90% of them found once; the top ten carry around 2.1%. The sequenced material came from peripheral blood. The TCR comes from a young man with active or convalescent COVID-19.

The CDR3 nucleotides are TGCGCCAGCAGCGACCGGGACAGGGGAGCCAATGAGCAGTTCTTC. This translates into CASSDRDRGANEQFF. The chain employs TRBV5-1 and TRBJ2-1; TRBD1 matches at 10 bases. Germline loops: CDR1 SGHRS, CDR2 YFSETQ. The CDR3 covers 15 residues. Unmatched junction bases numbered 7, after V lost 4 bases and J lost 6 bases.